The 20 T cell receptor beta chains below all came from one sample that was sequenced in a study of cytomegalovirus exposure and HLA in healthy donors. Using immunoSEQ multiplex PCR, the repertoire was profiled, and TCRdb retains in-frame clones only, with some absent. In the table there are around 120,000 clones, around 90% of which are singletons. Sequences were obtained from PBMCs. These receptors originate from a woman under 30 in good health and CMV-seronegative.

The chain combines TRBV7-3 with TRBJ1-6; D is possibly TRBD1 (5 bases). Germline-derived CDR1 and CDR2 are SGHTA and FQGTGA. V lost 2 bases and J 2 bases, leaving 10 bases between the germline ends. This CDR3 contains 16 residues. The chain's CDR3 is CASSLPQGTYNSPLHF. For the CDR3, the DNA is TGTGCCAGCAGCTTACCCCAGGGAACCTATAATTCACCCCTCCACTTT.

The gene calls are TRBV10-1 and TRBJ2-5, with TRBD2 matching 7 bases. Trimming removed 2 bases from V and 7 bases from J; junction bases left unmatched: 7. The CDR3 covers 14 residues. CDR1 is WNHNN, CDR2 SYGVQD, per germline (reference sequence). The DNA for the CDR3 is TGCGCCAGCAGTGAGGGACTAGGGCGGGGGACCCAGTACTTC. This codes for CASSEGLGRGTQYF.

On this clone itself: The identical CDR3 is also encoded by other nucleotide sequences in the sample. J is TRBJ1-1 and V is TRBV18; D might be TRBD1 (5 bases). Trimming stripped 3 bases from V and 1 base from J, with 9 bases between. This CDR3 has 14 residues. Germline assignment: CDR1 KGHSH and CDR2 LQKENI. The CDR3 protein is CASSPGQGNTEAFF. The DNA of the CDR3 is TGTGCCAGCTCACCCGGGCAGGGGAACACTGAAGCTTTCTTT.

This chain connects TRBV6-5 to TRBJ2-1; 8 nucleotides match TRBD2. J was trimmed by 13 bases and V by 0 bases; bases with no gene match: 8. The CDR3 contains 14 residues. Germline CDR1 MNHEY, CDR2 SVGAGI. CDR3 nucleotide sequence: TGTGCCAGCAGTTACTCGAGGGGTAGCGGGACTCAGTTCTTC. It encodes CASSYSRGSGTQFF.

The chain carries TRBV7-6 and TRBJ2-7; D is unclear. V was shortened by 0 bases and J by 0 bases, with 6 bases between the two germline ends. Looked up from germline, CDR1 is SGHVS and CDR2 is FNYEAQ. CDR3 length: 14 amino acids. DNA of the CDR3: TGTGCCAGCAGCTTAGCCCCGGGCTCCTACGAGCAGTACTTC. Encoded protein: CASSLAPGSYEQYF.

The rearrangement uses TRBV28 and TRBJ2-7; weak D call: TRBD1 (6 bases). Germline CDR1 MDHEN, CDR2 SYDVKM. The CDR3 has 15 residues. Trimming cost V 6 bases and J 5 bases, with 20 bases left between them. The CDR3 here is CASSLNVDSFNEQYF. In DNA, the CDR3 is TGTGCCAGCAGCCTCAACGTGGACAGTTTCAACGAGCAGTACTTC.

V is TRBV27 and J is TRBJ2-2; tentative D call: TRBD2 (6 bases). CDR1 is MNHEY, CDR2 SMNVEV, per germline (reference sequence). The CDR3 spans 17 residues. V dropped 5 bases and J dropped 4 bases, with 20 bases sitting between them. The CDR3 DNA reads as TGTGCCAGCAGTCTCCGCCACCCTGGACTACTCACCGGGGAGCTGTTTTTT. Its translation: CASSLRHPGLLTGELFF.

The chain links TRBV18 to TRBJ2-7, with a possible D match to TRBD1 (5 bases). Germline CDR1 is KGHSH and CDR2 is LQKENI. CDR3 size: 16 residues. V shed 1 base and J shed 3 bases, with 16 bases lying between them. The CDR3: CASSPLGQGISYEQYF. The CDR3 DNA reads as TGTGCCAGCTCACCACTGGGGCAGGGAATAAGCTACGAGCAGTACTTC.

CDR3: CASSDGIVGGNTEAFF. CDR3 sequence (DNA): TGTGCCAGCAGTGACGGGATAGTGGGAGGGAACACTGAAGCTTTCTTT. This chain connects TRBV2 to TRBJ1-1; D gene uncertain. V lost 3 bases to trimming and J lost 1 base, with 15 bases between them. The CDR3 has 16 residues. Germline values: CDR1 SNHLY, CDR2 FYNNEI.

This rearrangement joins TRBV30 to TRBJ1-1; perhaps TRBD1 as D (5 bases). This CDR3 is 13 amino acids long. V was pared by 1 base and J by 1 base, with 7 bases between. Per the germline V gene, CDR1 is GTSNPN and CDR2 is SVGIG (reference sequence). CDR3 residues: CAWSDQGNTEAFF. The CDR3 nucleotides are TGTGCCTGGAGTGACCAGGGGAACACTGAAGCTTTCTTT.

This chain joins TRBV28 and TRBJ1-3; tentatively, D is TRBD1 (5 bases). The germline V gene has CDR1 MDHEN and CDR2 SYDVKM. Trimming took 3 bases from V and 2 from J, leaving 8 bases between them. The CDR3 length is 14 residues. The CDR3 loop is CASSFRGAGNTIYF. The CDR3 DNA follows: TGTGCCAGCAGTTTTCGGGGGGCTGGAAACACCATATATTTT.

This clone was seen more than once but under ten times. The J gene is TRBJ1-2, the V gene TRBV5-1; D is ambiguous. Between the trimmed V and J ends, which lost 2 bases and 4 bases, there was a span of 12 bases. The germline gives CDR1 SGHRS, CDR2 YFSETQ. This CDR3 region has 14 residues. CDR3 bases: TGCGCCAGCAGCTTAACGGGAGAAGGCTATGGCTACACCTTC. Translation: CASSLTGEGYGYTF.

The rearrangement uses TRBV27 and TRBJ2-3; D gene ambiguous. V was cut by 4 bases and J by 4 bases, with 3 bases left in between. Looked up from germline, CDR1 is MNHEY and CDR2 is SMNVEV (reference sequence). The CDR3 consists of 11 residues. The CDR3 DNA is TGTGCCAGCAGTTACTCAGATACGCAGTATTTT. Protein sequence: CASSYSDTQYF.

The chain combines TRBV6-5 with TRBJ2-1, with 8 bases identical to TRBD2. The CDR3 is made up of 16 amino acids. Germline V gives CDR1 MNHEY, CDR2 SVGAGI. V was clipped by 4 bases and J by 0 bases; unmatched bases: 5. The CDR3 protein is CASSSEREISYNEQFF. The CDR3 DNA reads as TGTGCCAGCAGTTCCGAGCGGGAGATCTCCTACAATGAGCAGTTCTTC.

The rearrangement joins TRBV29-1 to TRBJ2-7, with D uncertain. Looked up from germline, CDR1 is SQVTM and CDR2 is ANQGSEA. Trimming removed 5 bases from V and 4 bases from J, with 6 bases in between. This CDR3 is 10 amino acids long. This CDR3 is CSVLEYEQYF. The CDR3 region has the DNA TGCAGCGTTCTTGAGTACGAGCAGTACTTC.

The rearrangement links TRBV6-1 to TRBJ2-4; 11 nucleotides agree with TRBD2. This CDR3 is built from 16 residues. The germline CDR1 and CDR2 sequences are MNHNS and SASEGT. With V trimmed by 4 bases and J by 2 bases, 4 bases remained unmatched. The CDR3 region is CASSALAGGSKNIQYF. The CDR3 coding sequence is TGTGCCAGCAGTGCCCTAGCGGGAGGATCCAAAAACATTCAGTACTTC.

J is TRBJ1-1 and V is TRBV4-3; 8 bases agree with TRBD1. This CDR3 has 15 residues. In germline, CDR1 is LGHNA, CDR2 YSLEER. Losses at the gene ends were 1 base for V and 6 bases for J; bases not matched to a gene: 7. The CDR3 nucleotides are TGCGCCAGCAGCCAAGGGAGGACAGGGTGGGCTGAAGCTTTCTTT. Translation gives CASSQGRTGWAEAFF.

The chain joins TRBV30 to TRBJ2-7; 10 bases align to TRBD2. Germline V lookup: CDR1 GTSNPN, CDR2 SVGIG (reference sequence). Unmatched junction bases numbered 17, after V lost 4 bases and J lost 5 bases. The CDR3 extends over 17 amino acids. CDR3 coding DNA: TGTGCCTGGACGGTTCAATGGGCTAGCGGGAGTGTCAACGAGCAGTACTTC. Its protein is CAWTVQWASGSVNEQYF. Using reference TRBV30 and TRBJ2-7 for the parts outside the CDR3, the full variable domain is SQTIHQWPATLVQPVGSPLSLECTVEGTSNPNLYWYRQAAGRGLQLLFYSVGIGQISSEVPQNLSASRPQDRQFILSSKKLLLSDSGFYLCAWTVQWASGSVNEQYFGPGTRLTVT.

This sequence joins TRBV5-4 and TRBJ2-3, with 8 positions matching TRBD2. Germline CDR1 reads SGHNT; CDR2 reads YYREEE (reference sequence). This CDR3 comprises 16 residues. The J segment lost 4 bases and the V segment lost 4 bases, leaving 11 bases of the junction unmatched. The chain's CDR3 is CASSPMSGSWADTQYF. CDR3 DNA sequence: TGTGCCAGCAGCCCAATGAGCGGGAGTTGGGCAGATACGCAGTATTTT.

The chain has TRBV30 and TRBJ1-2; TRBD1 is a possible D gene (5 bases). The germline V and J ends were trimmed by 7 bases and 5 bases, with 20 bases remaining between them. Germline CDR1 and CDR2: GTSNPN and SVGIG (reference sequence). The CDR3 is 14 amino acids. The CDR3 loop is CAYTDTTLPYGYTF. CDR3 nucleotides: TGTGCCTACACGGACACTACCCTTCCTTATGGCTACACCTTC. The whole variable domain, remainder taken from reference TRBV30 and TRBJ1-2, is SQTIHQWPATLVQPVGSPLSLECTVEGTSNPNLYWYRQAAGRGLQLLFYSVGIGQISSEVPQNLSASRPQDRQFILSSKKLLLSDSGFYLCAYTDTTLPYGYTFGSGTRLTVV.